Listed here are 32 T cell receptor beta chains from one sample, sequenced in a study of cytomegalovirus exposure and HLA in healthy donors. Vbeta (60) and Jbeta (13) primers were used in the PCR. Repertoires were generated with immunoSEQ multiplex PCR, while TCRdb's copy carries only in-frame clones and drops some. The sample contains some 90,000 clones, 70% to 80% of which appear only once. Material: PBMCs. Every receptor here comes from a woman between 45 and 65 years old in good health and CMV-seropositive.

The CDR3 reads CASSAGNINEKLFF. In DNA form, the CDR3 reads TGTGCCAGCAGCGCGGGAAATATTAATGAAAAACTGTTTTTT. The chain links TRBV9 to TRBJ1-4; D call uncertain. Germline lookup yields CDR1 SGDLS and CDR2 YYNGEE. Trimming removed 3 bases from V and 4 bases from J, with 10 bases in between. The CDR3 consists of 14 residues.

This chain uses TRBV18 with TRBJ2-1; 8 nucleotides agree with TRBD1. The CDR3 is made up of 15 amino acids. The trim removed 6 bases at V and 7 bases at J, leaving 11 bases unmatched. Per germline, CDR1 KGHSH and CDR2 LQKENI. The CDR3 DNA is TGTGCCAGCTCCCCCAGGGGGCGAGATAGGAATGAGCAGTTCTTC. Encoded protein: CASSPRGRDRNEQFF.

In its sample, this clone was seen a few times. V is TRBV30 and J is TRBJ1-5; D possibly corresponds to TRBD1 (5 bases). V shed 0 bases and J shed 7 bases, with 13 bases lying between them. Germline loops: CDR1 GTSNPN, CDR2 SVGIG (reference sequence). The CDR3 contains 14 residues. The CDR3 nucleotides are TGTGCCTGGAGTGTAGGACCCCAGGGACAGCCCCAGCATTTT. It encodes CAWSVGPQGQPQHF.

V usage is TRBV10-3 and J usage is TRBJ1-2, with D perhaps TRBD1 (6 bases). The CDR3 is 13 residues long. Per germline, CDR1 ENHRY and CDR2 SYGVKD. V lost 8 bases and J lost 5, with 15 bases in between. Here the CDR3 DNA reads TGTGCCATCCGGACAGAGCCCCCATATGGCTACACCTTC. Its protein product is CAIRTEPPYGYTF.

This CDR3 is CAIGTGGVYEQYF. The CDR3 coding sequence is TGTGCCATCGGGACAGGGGGCGTCTACGAGCAGTACTTC. The chain recombines TRBV10-3 with TRBJ2-7, with 12 bases identical to TRBD1. Looked up from germline, CDR1 is ENHRY and CDR2 is SYGVKD. The CDR3 loop spans 13 amino acids. The junction had 2 bases not matched to a gene; V was cut back by 8 bases and J by 3 bases.

The chain recombines TRBV19 with TRBJ1-1, with 10 bases aligning to TRBD1. Germline assignment: CDR1 LNHDA and CDR2 SQIVND (reference sequence). The CDR3 runs to 15 residues. Trimming removed 6 bases from V and 4 bases from J; junction bases left unmatched: 8. The CDR3 sequence: CASRPWTGGATEAFF. The CDR3, as DNA: TGTGCCAGTAGACCTTGGACAGGGGGGGCCACTGAAGCTTTCTTT.

CDR3 bases: TGTGCCAGCAGCTTAGGGCGTGGGACAGGGAACTCCTACGAGCAGTACGTC. The encoded protein is CASSLGRGTGNSYEQYV. V usage is TRBV11-1 and J usage is TRBJ2-7, with 9 bases identical to TRBD1. The CDR3 has 17 amino acids. The V gene's germline CDR1 is SGHAT and CDR2 FQDESV (reference sequence). V lost 1 base, J lost 0 bases, and 7 bases stayed unmatched.

This rearrangement joins TRBV11-3 to TRBJ2-2; 9 bases fit TRBD1. The length of the CDR3 is 15 residues. V trimming: 4 bases; J trimming: 6 bases; junction bases outside the gene matches: 6. Looked up from germline, CDR1 is SGHNT and CDR2 is YENEEA. CDR3 sequence reads: CASSSQGASAGELFF. The CDR3 DNA is TGTGCCAGCAGCTCACAGGGGGCAAGCGCCGGGGAGCTGTTTTTT.

This clone was picked up one time. The V and J genes are TRBV5-4 and TRBJ2-2, with a weak D call TRBD1 (5 bases). V gave up 0 bases and J gave up 0 bases, with 9 bases separating them. The CDR3 spans 16 residues. The germline CDR1 and CDR2 sequences are SGHNT and YYREEE (reference sequence). The CDR3 nucleotides read TGTGCCAGCAGCTTGGCCAGGGCAGCGAACACCGGGGAGCTGTTTTTT. Its protein is CASSLARAANTGELFF. The variable domain in full, with the rest retrieved from reference TRBV5-4 and TRBJ2-2, is ETGVTQSPTHLIKTRGQQVTLRCSSQSGHNTVSWYQQALGQGPQFIFQYYREEENGRGNFPPRFSGLQFPNYSSELNVNALELDDSALYLCASSLARAANTGELFFGEGSRLTVL.

The gene calls are TRBV7-9 and TRBJ2-2, with 8 bases matching TRBD2. The CDR3 loop spans 18 amino acids. CDR1 SEHNR and CDR2 FQNEAQ come from the germline V gene (reference sequence). Trimming took 1 base from V and 1 from J; bases not matched to a gene: 8. Here the CDR3 reads CASSLGSSGTLNTGELFF. The CDR3 coding sequence is TGTGCCAGCAGCTTAGGTAGTAGCGGGACCCTGAACACCGGGGAGCTGTTTTTT. The variable domain in full, completed from reference TRBV7-9 and TRBJ2-2, reads DTGVSQNPRHKITKRGQNVTFRCDPISEHNRLYWYRQTLGQGPEFLTYFQNEAQLEKSRLLSDRFSAERPKGSFSTLEIQRTEQGDSAMYLCASSLGSSGTLNTGELFFGEGSRLTVL.

The rearrangement joins TRBV5-5 to TRBJ1-2; 7 bases fit TRBD1. Germline assignment: CDR1 SGHKS and CDR2 YYEKEE (reference sequence). The length of the CDR3 is 15 residues. Trimming cost V 3 bases and J 6 bases; bases outside gene matches: 11. The CDR3 nucleotides are TGTGCCAGCAGCTCCCTACAGGGGAATTATGATGGCTACACCTTC. Its protein product is CASSSLQGNYDGYTF.

This chain uses TRBV27 with TRBJ1-1; 9 bases map to TRBD1. Germline V gene lookup returns CDR1 MNHEY and CDR2 SMNVEV (reference sequence). This CDR3 has 15 amino acids. V dropped 6 bases and J dropped 4; count of bases not matched to a gene: 9. As DNA, the CDR3 is TGTGCCAGCAGCCTTACAGGGGGCCGGCTCACTGAAGCTTTCTTT. This sequence encodes CASSLTGGRLTEAFF.

Concerning this clone: Its ends do not fully match the called genes, so a read error is possible. The rearrangement uses TRBV9 and TRBJ2-2; tentatively, D is TRBD1 (5 bases). CDR3 length: 17 amino acids. In germline, CDR1 is SGDLS, CDR2 YYNGEE. The CDR3 DNA sequence: TGTGCCAGCAGCGTAGCTACAGGCGCACGGAACACCAGGGAGCTGTTTTTT. This sequence encodes CASSVATGARNTRELFF.

The V call is TRBV11-2, the J call TRBJ2-6; TRBD1 aligns across 7 bases. Germline V gives CDR1 SGHAT, CDR2 FQNNGV. CDR3 size: 18 residues. The J segment lost 0 bases and the V segment lost 4 bases, leaving 9 bases of the junction unmatched. In DNA form, the CDR3 reads TGTGCCAGCAGCTGGGCCGGGACAGCCTACTCTGGGGCCAACGTCCTGACTTTC. Residues: CASSWAGTAYSGANVLTF.

The V and J genes are TRBV9 and TRBJ1-3, with a tentative D call TRBD1 (5 bases). The CDR3 consists of 14 residues. Germline CDR1 and CDR2: SGDLS and YYNGEE. The ends were cut back, 2 bases at V and 3 bases at J, with 9 bases in the middle. For the CDR3, the DNA is TGTGCCAGCAGCGTCTCGGGGGATGGAAACACCATATATTTT. This encodes CASSVSGDGNTIYF.

J is TRBJ1-1 and V is TRBV25-1; 9 bases align to TRBD1. There are 15 residues in the CDR3. The V and J ends lost 2 bases and 6 bases, in that order; junction bases with no gene match: 7. Germline V CDR1 and CDR2: MGHDK, SYGVNS. The CDR3 sequence is CASSERWTGVAEAFF. As DNA, the CDR3 is TGTGCCAGCAGTGAAAGGTGGACAGGGGTAGCTGAAGCTTTCTTT. Looking up the rest from reference TRBV25-1 and TRBJ1-1 gives the full variable domain: EADIYQTPRYLVIGTGKKITLECSQTMGHDKMYWYQQDPGMELHLIHYSYGVNSTEKGDLSSESTVSRIRTEHFPLTLESARPSHTSQYLCASSERWTGVAEAFFGQGTRLTVV.

The chain carries TRBV2 and TRBJ1-4; no firm D call. CDR1 is SNHLY and CDR2 is FYNNEI in the germline V gene. Trimming cost V 7 bases and J 5 bases, with 14 bases left between them. This CDR3 has 14 amino acids. CDR3 residues: CASTPGLRNEKLFF. The CDR3 bases are TGTGCCAGCACCCCTGGACTGCGGAATGAAAAACTGTTTTTT.

This clone has only one observation. This chain connects TRBV10-3 to TRBJ1-3; the D is unclear. Germline lookup yields CDR1 ENHRY and CDR2 SYGVKD. Trimming took 2 bases from V and 2 from J, leaving 16 bases between them. This CDR3 has 17 amino acids. In DNA, the CDR3 is TGTGCCATCAGTGAGCCCCAACGAGGGCTGGCTGGAAACACCATATATTTT. It encodes CAISEPQRGLAGNTIYF.

The rearrangement joins TRBV19 to TRBJ1-2; 10 positions agree with TRBD1. This CDR3 is built from 14 residues. In germline, CDR1 is LNHDA, CDR2 SQIVND (reference sequence). J was trimmed by 7 bases and V by 4 bases; bases with no gene match: 6. In nucleotides, the CDR3 is TGTGCCAGTAGTAAGGGACAGGGGTTTTTTGGCTACACCTTC. It is translated as CASSKGQGFFGYTF.

This clone has a single count. The chain employs TRBV5-1 and TRBJ2-7, with 8 bases aligning to TRBD2. The V and J ends lost 1 base and 0 bases, in that order; junction bases with no gene match: 12. Germline CDR1 and CDR2: SGHRS and YFSETQ. This CDR3 has 18 residues. The CDR3 here is CASSLSLKAGASSYEQYF. The CDR3 DNA reads as TGCGCCAGCAGCTTGAGTCTAAAAGCGGGGGCAAGCTCCTACGAGCAGTACTTC.

The chain links TRBV11-2 to TRBJ2-3, with D hard to call. This CDR3 contains 14 residues. The V gene's germline CDR1 is SGHAT and CDR2 FQNNGV. The ends were cut back, 2 bases at V and 4 bases at J, with 10 bases in the middle. CDR3 loop: CASSLSYSSDTQYF. The DNA of the CDR3 is TGTGCCAGCAGCTTAAGTTATAGTTCAGATACGCAGTATTTT.

Judged by abundance, this clone is large. The chain joins TRBV27 to TRBJ1-5; a possible D gene is TRBD1 (5 bases). The CDR3 loop spans 12 amino acids. Deletions cut 7 bases from V and 4 bases from J, with 8 bases between. CDR1 is MNHEY, CDR2 SMNVEV, per germline (reference sequence). The CDR3 DNA is TGTGCCAGCAAGACAGAGAATCAGCCCCAGCATTTT. Residues: CASKTENQPQHF.

The chain employs TRBV5-6 and TRBJ1-2; a weak D match, TRBD1 (6 bases). The CDR3 spans 14 residues. V was trimmed by 1 base and J by 3 bases, leaving 10 bases between them. Germline V gene data show CDR1 as SGHDT and CDR2 as YYEEEE. The DNA of the CDR3 is TGTGCCAGCAGCTTGTCGTGGACAGACTATGGCTACACCTTC. This translates into CASSLSWTDYGYTF.

The chain uses TRBV18 and TRBJ2-5, with TRBD1 matching 7 bases. Germline trimming cut 6 bases from V and 3 bases from J; bases unmatched to any gene: 4. Germline lookup yields CDR1 KGHSH and CDR2 LQKENI. The CDR3 totals 13 residues. Here the CDR3 reads CASSPGTEETQYF. The DNA of the CDR3 is TGTGCCAGCTCGCCCGGGACAGAAGAGACCCAGTACTTC.

This chain connects TRBV5-4 to TRBJ2-3; D possibly corresponds to TRBD2 (6 bases). V was clipped by 5 bases and J by 0 bases, with 7 bases between them. The CDR3 extends over 13 amino acids. Germline loops: CDR1 SGHNT, CDR2 YYREEE (reference sequence). This CDR3 is CASREGSTDTQYF. DNA for the CDR3: TGTGCCAGCAGGGAGGGAAGCACAGATACGCAGTATTTT.

The chain employs TRBV5-4 and TRBJ1-2; 10 bases line up with TRBD1. The CDR3 length is 18 residues. Unmatched junction bases numbered 16, after V lost 4 bases and J lost 4 bases. Germline CDR1 is SGHNT and CDR2 is YYREEE (reference sequence). The CDR3 here is CASSPARDRGRAGYGYTF. The CDR3 nucleotides are TGTGCCAGCAGCCCTGCACGAGACAGGGGGCGCGCGGGCTATGGCTACACCTTC.

V usage is TRBV15 and J usage is TRBJ2-7, with 10 bases matching TRBD1. Germline loops: CDR1 LNHNV, CDR2 YYDKDF (reference sequence). V shed 0 bases, J shed 4 bases, and the junction held 3 bases outside the gene matches. The CDR3 covers 15 residues. The DNA of the CDR3 is TGTGCCACCAGCAGAGATGGGACAGGGGCGTACGAGCAGTACTTC. Translated, it gives CATSRDGTGAYEQYF.

The chain couples TRBV27 to TRBJ1-1, with 10 nucleotides matching TRBD1. V lost 7 bases and J lost 8; bases outside the gene matches: 7. The CDR3 is 13 amino acids. The germline gives CDR1 MNHEY, CDR2 SMNVEV (reference sequence). The CDR3 protein is CASKLTGGAEAFF. Here the CDR3 DNA reads TGTGCCAGCAAGCTGACAGGGGGCGCAGAAGCTTTCTTT.

The chain uses TRBV6-1 and TRBJ1-1; 8 positions match TRBD1. V trimming: 6 bases; J trimming: 9 bases; junction bases outside the gene matches: 15. There are 15 residues in the CDR3. The germline V gene has CDR1 MNHNS and CDR2 SASEGT. This CDR3 is CASSGGWTGMEKAFF. The DNA for the CDR3 is TGTGCCAGCAGCGGGGGGTGGACAGGGATGGAGAAAGCTTTCTTT.

The chain combines TRBV5-1 with TRBJ1-6, with 9 bases lining up with TRBD1. CDR1 and CDR2 (germline): SGHRS, YFSETQ. Germline trimming cut 4 bases from V and 0 bases from J; bases unmatched to any gene: 14. CDR3 length: 20 residues. CDR3 bases: TGCGCCAGCAGCCCGATCGGGACAGGGTATGGGAGCTCCTATAATTCACCCCTCCACTTT. It is translated as CASSPIGTGYGSSYNSPLHF.

CDR3 residues: CASSPAPSLQETQYF. The CDR3 DNA is TGTGCCAGCAGCCCTGCGCCCTCACTTCAAGAGACCCAGTACTTC. The chain combines TRBV9 with TRBJ2-5; D gene uncertain. The V and J ends lost 4 bases and 2 bases respectively, with 15 bases between them. Looked up from germline, CDR1 is SGDLS and CDR2 is YYNGEE. CDR3 length: 15 residues.

The gene calls are TRBV15 and TRBJ1-4; 7 positions match TRBD1. Germline CDR1 LNHNV, CDR2 YYDKDF (reference sequence). There are 15 residues in the CDR3. J lost 7 bases, V lost 1 base, and 6 bases had no gene match. CDR3 protein: CATSRGRGLSEKLFF. The DNA for the CDR3 is TGTGCCACCAGCAGAGGAAGGGGGCTTAGTGAAAAACTGTTTTTT.